Sequencing of this T cell receptor beta chain was carried out in a study of control samples from healthy donors and cancer patients. The table came from immunoSEQ multiplex PCR; TCRdb's copy has only in-frame clones and leaves some out. The sample shows 70,000 to 75,000 clones, over 75% of them seen only once. This CDR3 is built from 13 residues. Germline V gives CDR1 SEHNR, CDR2 FQNEAQ (reference sequence). Trimming stripped 8 bases from V and 7 bases from J, with 14 bases between. This clone came up once. What was sequenced was blood. This clonotype was sampled from a woman in her forties or fifties in good health. The chain recombines TRBV7-9 with TRBJ1-4; D not resolved. For the CDR3, the DNA is TGTGCCAGCGGCGCAGGTAGTAGTGAAAAACTGTTTTTT. Its translation: CASGAGSSEKLFF.